This TCR beta chain was retrieved from a study of T cell responses to AZD1222 COVID-19 vaccine. Study-level background: Second-dose groups at about 4 or about 12 weeks were pooled.

Germline V gives CDR1 MDHEN, CDR2 SYDVKM. The length of the CDR3 is 15 residues. V lost 1 base and J 2 bases, leaving 8 bases between the germline ends. As for this clone: Its antigen is undetermined.

Assay used: immunoSEQ multiplex PCR; TCRdb lists only in-frame clones, some missing. The sample holds around 70,000 clones; about nine tenths are singletons and the top ten take roughly 7.4%. Study-wide findings and caveats: As reported, nearly half of all spike-specific TCRs target variant regions that are unmutated. Spike-specific TCR breadth rose after two AZD1222 doses, and depth rose as well. The donor group comprised mostly white British people and more females; the analysis possibly underestimated clonal diversity.

The receptor comes from an adult in good health. Here the sequenced sample was peripheral blood, taken on day 0 of AZD1222 vaccination. V and J are TRBV28 and TRBJ2-2; no reliable D call. This CDR3 is CASSLSGPNTGELFF. CDR3 DNA sequence: TGTGCCAGCAGTTTATCCGGGCCAAACACCGGGGAGCTGTTTTTT.